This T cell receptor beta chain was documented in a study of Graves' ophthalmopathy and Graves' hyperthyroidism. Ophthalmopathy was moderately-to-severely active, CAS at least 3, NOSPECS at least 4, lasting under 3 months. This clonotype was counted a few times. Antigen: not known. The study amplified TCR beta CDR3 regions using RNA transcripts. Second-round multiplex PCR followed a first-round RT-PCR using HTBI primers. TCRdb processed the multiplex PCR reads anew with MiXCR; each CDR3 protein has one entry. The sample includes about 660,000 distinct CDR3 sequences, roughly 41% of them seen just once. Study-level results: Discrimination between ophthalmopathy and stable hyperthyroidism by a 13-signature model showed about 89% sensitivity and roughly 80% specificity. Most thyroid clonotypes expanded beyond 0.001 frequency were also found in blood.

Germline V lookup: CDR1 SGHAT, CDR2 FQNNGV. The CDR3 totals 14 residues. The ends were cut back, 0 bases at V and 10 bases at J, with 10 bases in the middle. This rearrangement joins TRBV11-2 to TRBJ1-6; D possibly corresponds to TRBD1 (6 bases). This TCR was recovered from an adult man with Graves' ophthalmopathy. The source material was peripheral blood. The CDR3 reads CASSLEQGGSPLHF. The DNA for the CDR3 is TGTGCCAGCAGCTTAGAACAGGGAGGGTCACCCCTCCACTTT. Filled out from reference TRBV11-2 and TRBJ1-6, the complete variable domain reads EAGVAQSPRYKIIEKRQSVAFWCNPISGHATLYWYQQILGQGPKLLIQFQNNGVVDDSQLPKDRFSAERLKGVDSTLKIQPAKLEDSAVYLCASSLEQGGSPLHFGNGTRLTVT.